This TCR beta chain was recorded in a study of T cell responses to AZD1222 COVID-19 vaccine. Broader study findings: Only a handful of AZD1222 recipients, roughly 6 in all, had baseline seropositivity.

Sequencing used immunoSEQ multiplex PCR; TCRdb keeps in-frame clones, though not all of them. The sample has roughly 150,000 clones, 80% to 95% seen once. As to this clone: Its target is not known.

After removal of 6 bases from V and 2 bases from J, the junction contained 4 bases not matched to a gene. Germline V gives CDR1 MNHEY, CDR2 SVGAGI. This CDR3 contains 14 residues. Sequencing was performed on peripheral blood, taken on day 0 of AZD1222 vaccination. The chain has TRBV6-5 and TRBJ2-7; 10 bases match TRBD1. The receptor's source is an adult in good health. The CDR3 here is CASRGQGKTYEQYF. CDR3 coding DNA: TGTGCCAGCAGGGGACAGGGGAAAACCTACGAGCAGTACTTC.